This TCR beta chain was identified in a study of Tregs in tolerant kidney transplant recipients. Study background: The nonmyeloablative bone marrow transplants came from related graft donors, with transient mixed chimerism. Notes on the study in general: For some patients, primers changed over time, blocking nucleotide-level comparison.

Assay used: immunoSEQ multiplex PCR; TCRdb lists only in-frame clones, some missing. The profile shows approximately 99,000 clones, around 90% of them singletons. As regards this clone: Its antigen is not known.

CDR3 size: 14 residues. V shed 4 bases, J shed 5 bases, and the junction held 3 bases outside the gene matches. Germline CDR1 is MRHNA and CDR2 is SNTAGT. This chain joins TRBV6-4 and TRBJ2-2, with 8 bases lining up with TRBD1. This specimen consisted of CD4+ T cells from blood, obtained before the transplant. The TCR comes from a human donor who received a combined kidney and bone marrow transplant. The CDR3: CASSGTGFTGELFF. The CDR3 DNA reads TGTGCCAGCAGTGGGACAGGGTTTACCGGGGAGCTGTTTTTT.